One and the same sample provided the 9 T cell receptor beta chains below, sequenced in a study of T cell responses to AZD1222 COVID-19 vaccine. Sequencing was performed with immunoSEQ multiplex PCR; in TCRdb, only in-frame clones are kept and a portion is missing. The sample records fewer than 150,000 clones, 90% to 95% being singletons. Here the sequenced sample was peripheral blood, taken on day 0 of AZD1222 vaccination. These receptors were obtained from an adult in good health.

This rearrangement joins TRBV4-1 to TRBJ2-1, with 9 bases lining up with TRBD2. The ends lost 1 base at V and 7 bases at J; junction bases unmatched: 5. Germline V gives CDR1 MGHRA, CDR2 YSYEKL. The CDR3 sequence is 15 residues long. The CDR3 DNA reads TGCGCCAGCAGCCAAGTCCTAGCGGGAATAAATGAGCAGTTCTTC. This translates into CASSQVLAGINEQFF.

The CDR3 DNA reads as TGTGCCTGGAGCATGGGACAATTGTACAATGAGCAGTTCTTC. It specifies CAWSMGQLYNEQFF. The chain links TRBV30 to TRBJ2-1; the D gene is possibly TRBD1 (6 bases). CDR3 length: 14 amino acids. The germline V gene encodes CDR1 GTSNPN and CDR2 SVGIG (reference sequence). Between the trimmed V and J ends, which lost 3 bases and 4 bases, there was a span of 13 bases.

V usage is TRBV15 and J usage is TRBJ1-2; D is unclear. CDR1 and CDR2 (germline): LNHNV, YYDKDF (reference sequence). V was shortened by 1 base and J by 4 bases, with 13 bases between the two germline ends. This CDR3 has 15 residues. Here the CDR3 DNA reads TGTGCCACCAGCAGAGCCGACAAGGGTTCCTATGGCTACACCTTC. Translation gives CATSRADKGSYGYTF. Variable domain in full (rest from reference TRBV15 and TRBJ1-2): DAMVIQNPRYQVTQFGKPVTLSCSQTLNHNVMYWYQQKSSQAPKLLFHYYDKDFNNEADTPDNFQSRRPNTSFCFLDIRSPGLGDTAMYLCATSRADKGSYGYTFGSGTRLTVV.

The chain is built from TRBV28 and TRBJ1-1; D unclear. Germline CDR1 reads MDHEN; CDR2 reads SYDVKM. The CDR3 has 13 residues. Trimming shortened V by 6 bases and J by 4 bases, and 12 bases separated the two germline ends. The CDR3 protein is CASSSQLGTEAFF. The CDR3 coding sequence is TGTGCCAGCAGCTCCCAGTTAGGCACTGAAGCTTTCTTT.

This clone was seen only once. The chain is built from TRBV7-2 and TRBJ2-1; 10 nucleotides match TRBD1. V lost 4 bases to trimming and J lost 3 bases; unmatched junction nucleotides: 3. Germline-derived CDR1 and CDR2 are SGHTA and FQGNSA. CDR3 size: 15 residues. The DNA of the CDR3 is TGTGCCAGCAGCTCATGGGACAGGGGCTACAATGAGCAGTTCTTC. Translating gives CASSSWDRGYNEQFF.

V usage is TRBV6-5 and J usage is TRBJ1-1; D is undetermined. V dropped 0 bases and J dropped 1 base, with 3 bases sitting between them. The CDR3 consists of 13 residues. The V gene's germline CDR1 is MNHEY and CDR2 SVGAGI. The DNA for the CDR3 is TGTGCCAGCAGTTACTCTCAGAACACTGAAGCTTTCTTT. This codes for CASSYSQNTEAFF.

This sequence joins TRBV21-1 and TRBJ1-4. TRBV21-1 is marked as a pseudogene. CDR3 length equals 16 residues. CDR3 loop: CASSKSGAQGGEKLFF. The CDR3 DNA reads TGTGCCAGCAGCAAAAGCGGGGCCCAGGGGGGTGAAAAACTGTTTTTT.

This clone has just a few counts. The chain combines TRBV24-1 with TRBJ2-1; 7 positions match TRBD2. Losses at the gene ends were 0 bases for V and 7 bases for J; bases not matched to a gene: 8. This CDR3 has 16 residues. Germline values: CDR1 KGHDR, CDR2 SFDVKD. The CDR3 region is CATSDLAGVGVNEQFF. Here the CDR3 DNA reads TGTGCCACCAGTGATTTGGCGGGAGTCGGGGTTAATGAGCAGTTCTTC.

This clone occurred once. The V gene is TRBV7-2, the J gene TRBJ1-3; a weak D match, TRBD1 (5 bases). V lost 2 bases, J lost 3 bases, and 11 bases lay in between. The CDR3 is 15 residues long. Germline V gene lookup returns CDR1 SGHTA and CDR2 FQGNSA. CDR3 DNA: TGTGCCAGCAGCTTAAAAAGTGGGGGTGGAAACACCATATATTTT. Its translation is CASSLKSGGGNTIYF.